The sample holds one count of the clone carrying this TCR beta chain. Germline trimming cut 6 bases from V and 3 bases from J; bases unmatched to any gene: 3. Germline V gene lookup returns CDR1 SGHTA and CDR2 FQGTGA. This CDR3 is 15 amino acids long. This entry comes from a study of blood T cell repertoires in COVID-19. Authors' analysis steps: By means of reference gene primer amplification, nucleated cell counts were estimated. Sequencing was performed with immunoSEQ multiplex PCR; in TCRdb, only in-frame clones are kept and a portion is missing. V and J calls and clone size follow that table, whereas D and trimming were derived from the DNA. Of 70,000 to 80,000 clones in the sample, around 86% were seen once.

This TCR was sampled from a human donor in a cohort sampled during active COVID-19. V usage is TRBV7-3 and J usage is TRBJ2-3; 13 positions agree with TRBD2. Material: peripheral blood. The CDR3 nucleotides read TGTGCCAGCAGGCCGGGACTAGCGGGAACAGATACGCAGTATTTT. Residues: CASRPGLAGTDTQYF.